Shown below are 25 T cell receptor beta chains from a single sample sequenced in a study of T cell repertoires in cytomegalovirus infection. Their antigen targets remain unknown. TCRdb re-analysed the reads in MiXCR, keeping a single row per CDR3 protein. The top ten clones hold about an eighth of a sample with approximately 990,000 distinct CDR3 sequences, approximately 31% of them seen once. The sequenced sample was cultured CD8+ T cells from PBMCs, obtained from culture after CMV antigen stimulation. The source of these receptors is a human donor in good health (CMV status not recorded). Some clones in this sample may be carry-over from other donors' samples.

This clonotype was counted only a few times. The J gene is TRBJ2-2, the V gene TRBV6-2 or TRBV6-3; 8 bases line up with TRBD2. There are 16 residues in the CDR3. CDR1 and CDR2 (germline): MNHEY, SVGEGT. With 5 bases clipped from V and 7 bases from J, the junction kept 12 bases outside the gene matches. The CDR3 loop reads CASSLGTGGPFGELFF. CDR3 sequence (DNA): TGTGCCAGCAGTCTTGGAACGGGGGGGCCGTTCGGGGAGCTGTTTTTT.

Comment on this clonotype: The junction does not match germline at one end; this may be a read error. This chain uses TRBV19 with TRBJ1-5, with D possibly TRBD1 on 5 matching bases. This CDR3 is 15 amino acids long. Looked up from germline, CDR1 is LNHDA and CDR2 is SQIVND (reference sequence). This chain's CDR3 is CAGSPGLLSYQPQHF. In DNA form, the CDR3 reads TGTGCCGGTAGCCCGGGACTGCTCAGCTATCAGCCCCAGCATTTT.

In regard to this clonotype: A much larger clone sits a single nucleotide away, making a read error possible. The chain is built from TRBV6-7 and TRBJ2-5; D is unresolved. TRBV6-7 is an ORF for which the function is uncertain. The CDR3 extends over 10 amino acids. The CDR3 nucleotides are TGTGTCAGCAGAGAAGAGACCCAGTACTTC. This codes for CVSREETQYF.

The CDR3 DNA is TGTGCCAGCAACGGGGACAGCTTCTACGAGCAGTACGTC. Residues: CASNGDSFYEQYV. V and J are TRBV2 and TRBJ2-7, with 7 bases identical to TRBD1. The CDR3 loop spans 13 amino acids. Losses at the gene ends were 7 bases for V and 3 bases for J; bases not matched to a gene: 6. Germline CDR1 reads SNHLY; CDR2 reads FYNNEI.

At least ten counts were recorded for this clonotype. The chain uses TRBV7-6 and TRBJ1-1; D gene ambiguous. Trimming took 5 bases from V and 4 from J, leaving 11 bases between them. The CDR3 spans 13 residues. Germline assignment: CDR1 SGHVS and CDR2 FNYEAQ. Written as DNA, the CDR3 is TGTGCCAGCAGCCGGGAGGAGGGCACTGAAGCTTTCTTT. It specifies CASSREEGTEAFF.

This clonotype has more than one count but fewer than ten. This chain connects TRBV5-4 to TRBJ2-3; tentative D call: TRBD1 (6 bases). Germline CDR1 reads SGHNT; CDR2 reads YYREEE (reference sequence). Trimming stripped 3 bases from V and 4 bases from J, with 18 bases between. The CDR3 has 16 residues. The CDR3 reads CASSSWATGMADTQYF. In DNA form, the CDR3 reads TGTGCCAGCAGCTCGTGGGCGACAGGTATGGCAGATACGCAGTATTTT. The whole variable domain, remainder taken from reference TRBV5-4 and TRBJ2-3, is ETGVTQSPTHLIKTRGQQVTLRCSSQSGHNTVSWYQQALGQGPQFIFQYYREEENGRGNFPPRFSGLQFPNYSSELNVNALELDDSALYLCASSSWATGMADTQYFGPGTRLTVL.

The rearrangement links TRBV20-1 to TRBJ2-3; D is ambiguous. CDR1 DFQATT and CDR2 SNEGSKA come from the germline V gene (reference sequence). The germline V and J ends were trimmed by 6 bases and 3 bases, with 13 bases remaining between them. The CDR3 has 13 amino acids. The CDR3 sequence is CSAPLGETDTQYF. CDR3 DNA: TGCAGTGCCCCCTTGGGCGAGACAGATACGCAGTATTTT.

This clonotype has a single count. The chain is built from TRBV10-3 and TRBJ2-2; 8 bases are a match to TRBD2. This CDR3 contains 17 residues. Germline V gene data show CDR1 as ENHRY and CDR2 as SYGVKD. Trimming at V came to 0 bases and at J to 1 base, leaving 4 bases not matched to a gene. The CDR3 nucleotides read TGTGCCATCAGTGAGTCGAAACTAGCGGAGAACACCGGGGAGCTGTTTTTT. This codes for CAISESKLAENTGELFF.

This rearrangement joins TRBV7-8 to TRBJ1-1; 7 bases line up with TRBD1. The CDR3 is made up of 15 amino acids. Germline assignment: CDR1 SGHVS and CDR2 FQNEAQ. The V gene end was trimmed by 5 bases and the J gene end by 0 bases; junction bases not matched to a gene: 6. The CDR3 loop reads CASSGTVNMNTEAFF. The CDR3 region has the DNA TGTGCCAGCAGCGGGACAGTAAACATGAACACTGAAGCTTTCTTT.

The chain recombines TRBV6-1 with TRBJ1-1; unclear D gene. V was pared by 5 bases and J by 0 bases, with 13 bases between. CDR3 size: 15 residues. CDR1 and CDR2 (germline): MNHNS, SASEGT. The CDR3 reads CASSYGRALNTEAFF. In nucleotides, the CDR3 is TGTGCCAGCAGTTACGGGCGGGCTTTGAACACTGAAGCTTTCTTT.

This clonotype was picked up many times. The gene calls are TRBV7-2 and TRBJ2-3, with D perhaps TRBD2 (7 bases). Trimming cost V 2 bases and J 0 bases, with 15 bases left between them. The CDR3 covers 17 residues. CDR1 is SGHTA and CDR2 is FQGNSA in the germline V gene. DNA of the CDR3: TGTGCCAGCAGCTTACCCTGGGCGGGGGCTAGCACAGATACGCAGTATTTT. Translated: CASSLPWAGASTDTQYF.

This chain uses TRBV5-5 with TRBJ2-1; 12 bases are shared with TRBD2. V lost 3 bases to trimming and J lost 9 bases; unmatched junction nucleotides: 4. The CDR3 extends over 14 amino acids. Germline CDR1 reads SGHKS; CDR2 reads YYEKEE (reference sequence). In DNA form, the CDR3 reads TGTGCCAGCAGCTCTAGCGGGGGGGCAACTGAGCAGTTCTTC. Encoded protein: CASSSSGGATEQFF.

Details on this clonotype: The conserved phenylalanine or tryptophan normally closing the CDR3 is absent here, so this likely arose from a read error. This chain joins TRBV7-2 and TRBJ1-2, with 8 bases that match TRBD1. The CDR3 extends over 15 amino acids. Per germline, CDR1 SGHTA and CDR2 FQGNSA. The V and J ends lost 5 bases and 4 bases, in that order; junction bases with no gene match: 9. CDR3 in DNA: TGTGCCAGCAGCGGTCCGGGACAGGAGGGCTATGGCTACACCGTC. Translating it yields CASSGPGQEGYGYTV.

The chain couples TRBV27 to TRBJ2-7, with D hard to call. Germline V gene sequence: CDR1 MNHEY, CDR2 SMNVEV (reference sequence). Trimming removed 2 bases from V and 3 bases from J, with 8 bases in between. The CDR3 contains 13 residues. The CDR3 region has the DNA TGTGCCAGCAGTTTAGCGCAGGACTACGAGCAGTACGTC. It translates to CASSLAQDYEQYV.

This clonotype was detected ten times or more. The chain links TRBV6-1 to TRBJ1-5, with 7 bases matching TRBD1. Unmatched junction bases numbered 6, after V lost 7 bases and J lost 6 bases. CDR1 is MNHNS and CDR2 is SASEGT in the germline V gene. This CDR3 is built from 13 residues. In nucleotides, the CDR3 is TGTGCCAGCATGGCAGGGGGTTTTCAGCCCCAGCATTTT. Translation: CASMAGGFQPQHF.

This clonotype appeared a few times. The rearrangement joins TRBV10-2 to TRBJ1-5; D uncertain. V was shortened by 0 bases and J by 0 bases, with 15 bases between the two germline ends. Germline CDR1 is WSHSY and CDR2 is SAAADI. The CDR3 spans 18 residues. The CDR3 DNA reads TGCGCCAGCAGTGAGTCGCTAGGTGAAAGATATAGCAATCAGCCCCAGCATTTT. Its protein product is CASSESLGERYSNQPQHF.

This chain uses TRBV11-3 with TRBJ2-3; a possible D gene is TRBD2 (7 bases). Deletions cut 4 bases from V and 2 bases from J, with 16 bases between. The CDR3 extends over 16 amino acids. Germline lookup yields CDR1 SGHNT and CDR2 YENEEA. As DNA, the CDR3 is TGTGCCAGCAGCTCCTTCGCGGGGGCTGACACAGATACGCAGTATTTT. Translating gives CASSSFAGADTDTQYF.

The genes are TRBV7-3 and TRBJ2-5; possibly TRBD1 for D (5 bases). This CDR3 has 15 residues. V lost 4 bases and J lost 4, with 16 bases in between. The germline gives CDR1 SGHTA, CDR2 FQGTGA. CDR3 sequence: CASSSVTAQRETQYF. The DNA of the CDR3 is TGTGCCAGCAGCTCAGTGACAGCCCAGCGAGAGACCCAGTACTTC.

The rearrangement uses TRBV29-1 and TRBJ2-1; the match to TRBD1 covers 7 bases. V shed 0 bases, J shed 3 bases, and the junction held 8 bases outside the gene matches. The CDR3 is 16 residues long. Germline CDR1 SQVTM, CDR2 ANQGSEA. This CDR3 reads CSVEDPGRGYYNEQFF. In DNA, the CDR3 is TGCAGCGTTGAAGATCCAGGCAGGGGGTACTACAATGAGCAGTTCTTC.

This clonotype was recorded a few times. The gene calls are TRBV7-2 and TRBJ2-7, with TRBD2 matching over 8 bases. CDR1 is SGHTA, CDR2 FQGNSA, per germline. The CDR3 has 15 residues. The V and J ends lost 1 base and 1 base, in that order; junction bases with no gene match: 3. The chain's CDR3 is CASSLERGGSYEQYV. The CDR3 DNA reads TGTGCCAGCAGCTTAGAACGGGGGGGTTCCTACGAGCAGTACGTC.

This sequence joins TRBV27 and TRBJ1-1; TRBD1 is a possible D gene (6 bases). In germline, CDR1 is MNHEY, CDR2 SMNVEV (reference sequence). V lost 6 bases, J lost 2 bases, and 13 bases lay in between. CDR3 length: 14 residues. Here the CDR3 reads CASSRSGTNTEAFF. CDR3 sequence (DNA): TGTGCCAGCAGCCGCTCAGGGACAAACACTGAAGCTTTCTTT.

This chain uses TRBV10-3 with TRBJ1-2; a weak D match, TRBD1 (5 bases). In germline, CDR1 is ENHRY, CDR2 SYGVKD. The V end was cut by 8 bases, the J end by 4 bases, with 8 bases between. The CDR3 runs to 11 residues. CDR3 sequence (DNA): TGTGCCATCTTGGGACTCTATGGCTACACCTTC. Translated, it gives CAILGLYGYTF.

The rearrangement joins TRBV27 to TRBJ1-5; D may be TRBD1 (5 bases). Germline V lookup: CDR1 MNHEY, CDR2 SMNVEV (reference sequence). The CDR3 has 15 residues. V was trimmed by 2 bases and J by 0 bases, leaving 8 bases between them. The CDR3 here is CASSLIQDSNQPQHF. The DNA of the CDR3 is TGTGCCAGCAGTTTAATACAGGATAGCAATCAGCCCCAGCATTTT.

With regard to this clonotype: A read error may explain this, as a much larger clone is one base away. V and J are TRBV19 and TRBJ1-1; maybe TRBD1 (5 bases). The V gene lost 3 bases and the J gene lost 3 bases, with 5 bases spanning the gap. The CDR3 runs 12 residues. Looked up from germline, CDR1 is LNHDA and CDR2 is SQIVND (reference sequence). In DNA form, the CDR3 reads TGTGCCAGTAGTATGGGGGACACTGAAGCTTTCTTT. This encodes CASSMGDTEAFF.

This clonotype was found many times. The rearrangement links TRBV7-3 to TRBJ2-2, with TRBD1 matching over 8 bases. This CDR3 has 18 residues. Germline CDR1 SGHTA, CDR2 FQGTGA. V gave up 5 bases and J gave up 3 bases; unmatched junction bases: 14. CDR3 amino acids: CASSPSPDRVRDTGELFF. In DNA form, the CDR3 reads TGTGCCAGCAGCCCTTCCCCGGACAGGGTTCGGGACACCGGGGAGCTGTTTTTT. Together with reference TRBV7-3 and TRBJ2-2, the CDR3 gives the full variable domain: GAGVSQTPSNKVTEKGKYVELRCDPISGHTALYWYRQSLGQGPEFLIYFQGTGAADDSGLPNDRFFAVRPEGSVSTLKIQRTERGDSAVYLCASSPSPDRVRDTGELFFGEGSRLTVL.